One TCR beta chain is described in this entry. This clonotype was detected once. Its recognized antigen is unknown. Per-base qualities were not stored, and no clone one base away is much larger. A read on its own is weak evidence. Patients with ophthalmopathy had moderately to severely active disease, with a Clinical Activity Score of 3 or more, a NOSPECS grade of 4 or more, and a disease duration of less than 3 months. Patients were excluded if they had other autoimmune diseases, uncontrolled infections, pregnancy or lactation. Clinical symptoms, serum thyroxine, TRAb, thyroid ultrasound and orbital computed tomography formed the basis of the diagnosis. Ficoll-Paque density gradient centrifugation was used to isolate PBMCs from around 10 ml of fresh peripheral blood. Trizol reagent was used to extract the total RNA, and its quality was then checked on an Agilent 2100 Bioanalyzer. TCR beta CDR3 regions were amplified from RNA transcripts for repertoire sequencing. The first round was an RT-PCR using HTBI primers with the Qiagen OneStep RT-PCR kit, and this first round was followed by a second-round multiplex PCR, then size selection and purification. Libraries were sequenced paired-end with 100 bp reads on an Illumina HiSeq2000. Turning to the authors' computational methods: Reads were processed with SOAPnuke, discarding reads with adapters, uncalled bases, mean Phred below 15, or no exact constant-primer or identifier match. COPE v1.2.5 was used to merge the high-quality paired reads. Unique nucleotide sequences were defined as clonotypes and aligned to IMGT TRB V, D and J references using MiTCR v1.1. The analysis was limited to V-J combinations with a frequency above 0.0001, which together covered roughly 99% of the repertoires. For each V-J combination, a TCR clonal expansion and chaos score was defined as the ratio of F50 clonal expansion to chaos observed in the TCRdist matrix. Welch's t-statistics and random forest were used to reduce features to some 13 V-J combinations, which were fed into a naive Bayes classifier. The similarity between thyroid and blood repertoires was quantified using the Morisita-Horn index. TCRdb itself trimmed the public reads at Q25 with fastp, ran MiXCR and retained productive beta chains. Under each unique CDR3 protein, matching rows form one entry showing the most common genes and DNA. The authors' filters were not applied to this entry. The sample table contains some 200,000 distinct CDR3 sequences; only one count was recorded for roughly 27% of them. The ten largest clones represent approximately 9% of the sample.

The data originate from a study of Graves' ophthalmopathy and Graves' hyperthyroidism (dated by TCRdb to the late 2010s). For the study in its entirety: Peripheral blood was collected at initial diagnosis, before any treatment. The study used TCR beta repertoire signatures to distinguish Graves' ophthalmopathy from Graves' hyperthyroidism and to predict progression to ophthalmopathy. In total, 135 blood samples were TCR-sequenced: 43 ophthalmopathy, some 72 hyperthyroidism and roughly 17 hyperthyroidism-to-ophthalmopathy patients. A discovery set of about a hundred patients (approximately 42 ophthalmopathy, 55 to 65 stable hyperthyroidism) was enrolled to explore V-J signatures distinguishing ophthalmopathy from hyperthyroidism. An independent validation cohort was composed of 18 hyperthyroidism patients and approximately 15 patients who later progressed from hyperthyroidism to ophthalmopathy. In five to seven hyperthyroidism patients, the T-cell repertoire of thyroid tissue was compared with the T-cell repertoire of blood. After sampling, hyperthyroidism patients received methimazole starting at 30 mg daily, and ophthalmopathy patients received high-dose intravenous methylprednisolone. The 90 to 100 discovery patients were randomly split 7:3 into training and test sets.

Broad study findings and their caveats: No statistical method was used to set the sample size in advance, and the investigators knew which group each participant was assigned to. The 13-signature model separated ophthalmopathy from stable hyperthyroidism with approximately 90% sensitivity and 81.08% specificity in cross-validation, and 80%/75% in the test set. In validation, the model predicted ophthalmopathy progression with about 64% sensitivity and less than 80% specificity; 12 predicted patients were CT-confirmed with GO in a median of approximately 6.2 months. Among expanded thyroid clonotypes with frequency above 0.001, most also showed up in blood, which suggests that blood repertoires may reflect the thyroid immune response.

The germline V gene yields MNHEY for CDR1 and SVGEGT for CDR2. CDR3 length: 18 amino acids, cysteine to phenylalanine. Only the CDR3 part of the read is kept: 54 bases, read in frame from the first base. Trimming removed 0 bases from V and 0 bases from J; the gene matches leave 3 bases unexplained. The sequence was obtained from a man aged 50-59 years with Graves' ophthalmopathy. Donor details come from another sample of the same person, matched by shared clones. Sequenced sample: peripheral blood. The rearranged segments are TRBV6-2 or TRBV6-3 and TRBJ2-5, with 14 middle bases fitting TRBD2. The CDR3: CASSYSLTSGRDQETQYF. DNA sequence: TGTGCCAGCAGTTACTCTTTGACTAGCGGGAGGGACCAAGAGACCCAGTACTTC.